The 9 T cell receptor beta chains presented below share a single source sample, sequenced in a study of CD8 T cells in Susac syndrome. RNA amounts of roughly 0.5 to 1 ug underwent reverse transcription with random hexamers. TCRdb reprocessed the immunoSEQ multiplex PCR reads with MiXCR, giving one entry per CDR3 protein. The sample lists 230,000 or so distinct CDR3 sequences, 95% occurring once. What was sequenced was CD4+ T cells from PBMCs. The receptors come from a human donor with multiple sclerosis.

Points on this clonotype: The conserved phenylalanine or tryptophan is not found at the CDR3 terminus, so this likely reflects a read error. No DNA is shown, since the ends of the CDR3 on it are uncertain; the CDR3 is the one TCRdb lists. The CDR3 spells CSLPTGGEGSLL. The chain recombines TRBV29-1 with TRBJ1-1; TRBD1, as called in the table, went unchecked against the DNA. Per the germline V gene, CDR1 is SQVTM and CDR2 is ANQGSEA. The CDR3 sequence runs 12 residues, both termini included.

The chain links TRBV9 to TRBJ2-7; TRBD1 matches at 10 bases. The J segment lost 5 bases and the V segment lost 4 bases, leaving 6 bases of the junction unmatched. Germline CDR1 and CDR2: SGDLS and YYNGEE. This CDR3 region has 14 residues. The CDR3 bases are TGTGCCAGCAGCTCAGACAGGGGGCCGGACGAGCAGTACTTC. Translation gives CASSSDRGPDEQYF.

The rearrangement links TRBV30 to TRBJ2-7, with D uncertain. The germline V gene encodes CDR1 GTSNPN and CDR2 SVGIG (reference sequence). The CDR3 extends over 14 amino acids. V lost 4 bases to trimming and J lost 4 bases, with 17 bases between them. CDR3 nucleotides: TGTGCCTGGAACATACCGTTCCTGCCATACGAGCAGTACTTC. It codes for CAWNIPFLPYEQYF. Based on the CDR3 plus reference TRBV30 and TRBJ2-7, the full variable domain is SQTIHQWPATLVQPVGSPLSLECTVEGTSNPNLYWYRQAAGRGLQLLFYSVGIGQISSEVPQNLSASRPQDRQFILSSKKLLLSDSGFYLCAWNIPFLPYEQYFGPGTRLTVT.

The CDR3 DNA sequence: TGTGCCAGCAGACCCTACGAAGGACAGGGTCGGCACGAGCAGTACTTC. The encoded protein is CASRPYEGQGRHEQYF. V usage is TRBV27 and J usage is TRBJ2-7; 8 bases are shared with TRBD1. Germline V lookup: CDR1 MNHEY, CDR2 SMNVEV (reference sequence). V shed 6 bases, J shed 5 bases, and the junction held 15 bases outside the gene matches. The CDR3 contains 16 residues.

This sequence joins TRBV12-3 or TRBV12-4 and TRBJ2-1, with D perhaps TRBD2 (6 bases). Trimming removed 0 bases from V and 8 bases from J, with 11 bases in between. The CDR3 runs to 14 residues. This CDR3 is CASSLAGGFYEQFF. Written as DNA, the CDR3 is TGTGCCAGCAGTTTAGCGGGAGGATTCTATGAGCAGTTCTTC.

The rearrangement links TRBV19 to TRBJ2-3, with D hard to call. The germline CDR1 and CDR2 sequences are LNHDA and SQIVND (reference sequence). This CDR3 region has 16 residues. V was cut by 2 bases and J by 0 bases, with 12 bases left in between. The CDR3 sequence: CASSILPGTSTDTQYF. The CDR3 DNA reads as TGTGCCAGTAGTATATTGCCAGGAACTAGCACAGATACGCAGTATTTT.

This clonotype was picked up one time. The V call is TRBV5-6, the J call TRBJ1-2; 7 nucleotides align to TRBD1. Losses at the gene ends were 0 bases for V and 4 bases for J; bases not matched to a gene: 9. CDR3 length equals 16 residues. Germline V gene sequence: CDR1 SGHDT, CDR2 YYEEEE. CDR3 sequence reads: CASSLAGTAKPYGYTF. As DNA, the CDR3 is TGTGCCAGCAGCTTGGCCGGGACAGCCAAGCCCTATGGCTACACCTTC. The full variable domain, completed using reference TRBV5-6 and TRBJ1-2, is DAGVTQSPTHLIKTRGQQVTLRCSPKSGHDTVSWYQQALGQGPQFIFQYYEEEERQRGNFPDRFSGHQFPNYSSELNVNALLLGDSALYLCASSLAGTAKPYGYTFGSGTRLTVV.

This clonotype was detected only once. The rearrangement uses TRBV11-2 and TRBJ2-2; 9 positions match TRBD1. The CDR3 covers 15 residues. The J segment lost 4 bases and the V segment lost 2 bases, leaving 2 bases of the junction unmatched. Germline CDR1 reads SGHAT; CDR2 reads FQNNGV. The DNA of the CDR3 is TGTGCCAGCAGCTTAAGGACAGGGGTCACCGGGGAGCTGTTTTTT. Protein: CASSLRTGVTGELFF. The entire variable domain, with the rest obtained from reference TRBV11-2 and TRBJ2-2, is as follows: EAGVAQSPRYKIIEKRQSVAFWCNPISGHATLYWYQQILGQGPKLLIQFQNNGVVDDSQLPKDRFSAERLKGVDSTLKIQPAKLEDSAVYLCASSLRTGVTGELFFGEGSRLTVL.

This chain links TRBV19 with TRBJ2-7; D call uncertain. Trimming stripped 4 bases from V and 4 bases from J, with 8 bases between. The germline gives CDR1 LNHDA, CDR2 SQIVND (reference sequence). The CDR3 has 12 residues. CDR3 sequence: CASSKGIYEQYF. Here the CDR3 DNA reads TGTGCCAGTAGTAAAGGGATTTACGAGCAGTACTTC.